This T cell receptor (beta chain) was captured by sequencing in a study of blood T cell repertoires in COVID-19. Overall study: Samples representing acute and convalescent COVID-19 were sourced from the United States, Italy and Spain. PBMCs, B-cell-depleted T cells, or T cells provided the cDNA or gDNA that made up the material.

J was trimmed by 4 bases and V by 2 bases; bases with no gene match: 7. Germline V gives CDR1 MGHRA, CDR2 YSYEKL. The CDR3 extends over 16 amino acids. Methods used by the authors: Estimation of nucleated cell counts was performed using reference gene primer amplification. Method: immunoSEQ multiplex PCR; TCRdb's copy keeps in-frame clones and lacks some. V, J and clone size are those of that table, while D and trimming were read from the DNA. Altogether some 530,000 clones are present, 70% to 90% being singletons, with the ten largest covering about 3.2%. This sequence was found in a human donor in a cohort sampled during active COVID-19. The sample consisted of peripheral blood. J is TRBJ2-3 and V is TRBV4-1, with TRBD2 matching over 9 bases. The CDR3 sequence is CASSQSGGRDADTQYF. DNA for the CDR3: TGCGCCAGCAGCCAAAGTGGCGGGAGGGACGCAGATACGCAGTATTTT.